The source of this T cell receptor (beta chain) is a study of T-cell reconstitution after alpha-beta-depleted transplantation in children. Notes on the study in general: Roughly two months post-transplant, alpha-beta T cells reportedly originated from several hundred graft clones that had expanded. Surviving recipient T cells and intrathymic progenitors accounted for some patients' high TCRbeta diversity at day 60. T-cell numbers and diversity one year post-transplant derived largely from freshly generated T cells.

Germline V gives CDR1 ENHRY, CDR2 SYGVKD. The length of the CDR3 is 15 residues. V lost 1 base to trimming and J lost 7 bases, with 11 bases between them. This clonotype was seen many times. The antigen is not known. Preparation of the TCRbeta library involved a method that used unique molecular identifiers. TCRdb reanalysed the PCR reads using MiXCR and keeps one entry per CDR3 protein. The data show hundreds of thousands of distinct CDR3 sequences, with around 8% seen just once and about 6.4% held by the top ten. The chain recombines TRBV10-3 with TRBJ1-6, with unresolved D. The sample consisted of PBMCs, mostly from graft donor cells, taken 180 days after TCRalphabeta/CD19-depleted stem cell transplant. The clonotype comes from a male patient under 18 who had a stem cell transplant for acute lymphoblastic leukemia, so the T cells may come from the graft donor. This CDR3 is CAISEFAGRNSPLHF. CDR3 DNA: TGTGCCATCAGTGAGTTCGCCGGGCGAAATTCACCCCTCCACTTT.